A single sample gave rise to the 3 T cell receptor delta chains below, sequenced in a study of gamma-delta T cells after stem cell transplantation (dated by TCRdb to about 2016). The library was prepared using RT-PCR. The sequencer listed for this sample is Illumina MiSeq. Clone calls in TCRdb were regenerated from the public reads with CATT, after which identical DNA sequences shared one row. The sample contains several thousand delta-chain clones, more than 15% of them found a single time. Of the sample, about 5% falls within the top ten clones. Sample: gamma-delta T cells. These receptors all stem from a human donor. It is not recorded whose cells these are; they may come from a transplant donor.

This clone has just a few counts. CDR3 nucleotides: TGTGCTCTTGGGGATCCCAGGTCCCAAACCCTATTGCTGGGGGATACGGTCGGTTACACCGATAAACTCATCTTT. Translating it yields CALGDPRSQTLLLGDTVGYTDKLIF. This rearrangement joins TRDV1 to TRDJ1, with TRDD3 identical over 12 bases. The V segment lost 3 bases and the J segment 0 bases; nucleotides outside the gene matches: 29. CDR1 TSWWSYY and CDR2 QGS come from the germline V gene. The CDR3 contains 25 residues.

This sequence joins TRDV1 and TRDJ1, with 9 nucleotides matching TRDD3. The V gene's germline CDR1 is TSWWSYY and CDR2 QGS. V was clipped by 0 bases and J by 0 bases; unmatched bases: 14. The CDR3 has 20 amino acids. CDR3 loop: CALGELPTILGDGYTDKLIF. CDR3 in DNA: TGTGCTCTTGGGGAACTGCCTACGATACTGGGGGACGGGTACACCGATAAACTCATCTTT.

The genes are TRDV1 and TRDJ2, with 8 positions matching TRDD3. The J gene was not available in TCRdb and was assigned here by matching the DNA to germline segments. V shed 1 base and J 4 bases; nucleotides not matched to a gene: 26. The CDR3 is 23 amino acids. From germline, CDR1 is TSWWSYY and CDR2 QGS. The CDR3 sequence: CALGEPSPIRSVGLGAPTAQLFF. The CDR3 DNA reads as TGTGCTCTTGGGGAACCGTCCCCCATACGTTCGGTAGGACTGGGGGCCCCGACAGCACAACTCTTCTTT.